What follows are 26 T cell receptor beta chains derived from one specimen sequenced in a study of shared clonotypes between healthy human individuals. Measured with immunoSEQ multiplex PCR; TCRdb has only the in-frame clones, and not every one. The repertoire includes some 2,000,000 clones, almost 96% of them detected once, and approximately 0.13% sits in the top ten. Sequenced material: naive CD4+ T cells sorted from blood. Sample subset: CD45RA+ positively selected. The receptors come from a man aged 18 to 35 in good health.

The CDR3 is CAISAGPTYNSPLHF. For the CDR3, the DNA is TGTGCCATCAGTGCGGGGCCAACCTATAATTCACCCCTCCACTTT. V and J are TRBV10-3 and TRBJ1-6; perhaps TRBD1 as D (5 bases). Germline V gives CDR1 ENHRY, CDR2 SYGVKD. V was pared by 4 bases and J by 2 bases, with 9 bases between. The CDR3 is made up of 15 amino acids.

The chain employs TRBV11-3 and TRBJ2-2; maybe TRBD2 (7 bases). V gave up 8 bases and J gave up 4 bases, with 14 bases separating them. Germline-derived CDR1 and CDR2 are SGHNT and YENEEA. The CDR3 spans 14 residues. Here the CDR3 DNA reads TGTGCCAGCTCTAGGGGGGGCTCCACCGGGGAGCTGTTTTTT. As protein: CASSRGGSTGELFF.

In regard to this clone: The same CDR3 also results from other DNA sequences found in this sample. The chain carries TRBV5-4 and TRBJ2-3; D remains unclear. The CDR3 has 13 amino acids. The ends were cut back, 4 bases at V and 3 bases at J, with 9 bases in the middle. The germline V gene has CDR1 SGHNT and CDR2 YYREEE (reference sequence). Here the CDR3 reads CASSPGPTDTQYF. The CDR3 bases are TGTGCCAGCAGCCCCGGGCCGACAGATACGCAGTATTTT.

The chain has TRBV7-6 and TRBJ2-7; TRBD2 is a possible D gene (6 bases). V was shortened by 3 bases and J by 7 bases, with 16 bases between the two germline ends. This CDR3 is built from 14 residues. Germline values: CDR1 SGHVS, CDR2 FNYEAQ. CDR3 sequence (DNA): TGTGCCAGCAGCTTGGGTTTGGAGGGGTTGGAGCAGTACTTC. Its protein product is CASSLGLEGLEQYF.

In the case of this clone: This CDR3 is also generated by other DNA sequences in the sample. The genes are TRBV30 and TRBJ2-1, with D hard to call. V was clipped by 1 base and J by 6 bases, with 4 bases between them. In germline, CDR1 is GTSNPN, CDR2 SVGIG (reference sequence). This CDR3 has 11 amino acids. DNA of the CDR3: TGTGCCTGGAGTGGGAGCAATGAGCAGTTCTTC. It encodes CAWSGSNEQFF.

This chain connects TRBV18 to TRBJ2-3, with D tentatively TRBD2 (6 bases). The ends were cut back, 1 base at V and 1 base at J, with 12 bases in the middle. Germline assignment: CDR1 KGHSH and CDR2 LQKENI. This CDR3 contains 16 residues. CDR3 loop: CASSPRQEGGTDTQYF. The CDR3 DNA sequence: TGTGCCAGCTCACCACGGCAGGAGGGAGGCACAGATACGCAGTATTTT.

This clone is a singleton in its sample. The sample holds other DNA sequences that translate to the same CDR3. This rearrangement joins TRBV10-1 to TRBJ2-2; D uncertain. The germline CDR1 and CDR2 sequences are WNHNN and SYGVQD (reference sequence). The CDR3 totals 12 residues. The ends were cut back, 7 bases at V and 0 bases at J, with 3 bases in the middle. This CDR3 reads CASNSNTGELFF. The CDR3 bases are TGCGCCAGCAACTCGAACACCGGGGAGCTGTTTTTT.

This chain connects TRBV5-1 to TRBJ2-7; D is perhaps TRBD1 or TRBD2 (5 bases each). This CDR3 region has 15 residues. V gave up 0 bases and J gave up 0 bases, with 10 bases separating them. In germline, CDR1 is SGHRS, CDR2 YFSETQ. The CDR3 coding sequence is TGCGCCAGCAGCTTGGACGGGGCCGTCTCCTACGAGCAGTACTTC. It is translated as CASSLDGAVSYEQYF. Full variable domain (remainder filled in from reference TRBV5-1 and TRBJ2-7): KAGVTQTPRYLIKTRGQQVTLSCSPISGHRSVSWYQQTPGQGLQFLFEYFSETQRNKGNFPGRFSGRQFSNSRSEMNVSTLELGDSALYLCASSLDGAVSYEQYFGPGTRLTVT.

This clone was recorded once. The chain has TRBV14 and TRBJ2-7; 9 positions agree with TRBD1. V gave up 3 bases and J gave up 5 bases; unmatched junction bases: 11. Per germline, CDR1 SGHDN and CDR2 FVKESK. CDR3 length equals 16 residues. CDR3 protein: CASSHLTGTGPHEQYF. The CDR3 DNA sequence: TGTGCCAGCAGCCACCTAACCGGGACAGGGCCCCACGAGCAGTACTTC.

On this clone itself: Its ends do not fully match the called genes, so a read error is possible. The same CDR3 arises from other DNA sequences in this sample as well. The chain couples TRBV7-7 to TRBJ2-3; a weak D match, TRBD2 (5 bases). The germline gives CDR1 SSHAT, CDR2 FNYEAQ (reference sequence). The CDR3 consists of 14 residues. The CDR3 loop reads CASSLDRGADTQYF. The CDR3, as DNA: TGTGCTAGCAGCTTAGATCGGGGTGCGGATACGCAGTATTTT.

The V gene is TRBV5-1, the J gene TRBJ2-3; D remains unclear. CDR1 is SGHRS and CDR2 is YFSETQ in the germline V gene. This CDR3 region has 17 residues. V dropped 0 bases and J dropped 2 bases, with 16 bases sitting between them. The CDR3 sequence is CASSLADILLNTDTQYF. The CDR3 bases are TGCGCCAGCAGCTTGGCCGATATCTTACTGAACACAGATACGCAGTATTTT.

V usage is TRBV6-1 and J usage is TRBJ1-1; D is unclear. CDR3 size: 12 residues. The V and J ends lost 5 bases and 5 bases respectively, with 9 bases between them. Germline V gene lookup returns CDR1 MNHNS and CDR2 SASEGT. In nucleotides, the CDR3 is TGTGCCAGCAGTATTGTGGAAACTGAAGCTTTCTTT. This translates into CASSIVETEAFF.

The chain joins TRBV6-1 to TRBJ1-4; maybe TRBD1 (5 bases). The CDR3 consists of 15 residues. The V gene lost 4 bases and the J gene lost 5 bases, with 14 bases spanning the gap. The germline V gene encodes CDR1 MNHNS and CDR2 SASEGT. The CDR3 is CASSVHGAGNEKLFF. DNA for the CDR3: TGTGCCAGCAGTGTCCATGGGGCGGGGAATGAAAAACTGTTTTTT.

In DNA, the CDR3 is TGTGCCACCGCCAGGGGGGTCTACGAGCAGTACTTC. Translated: CATARGVYEQYF. The V and J genes are TRBV6-5 and TRBJ2-7; tentative D call: TRBD1 (7 bases). The CDR3 loop spans 12 amino acids. Trimming stripped 10 bases from V and 3 bases from J, with 13 bases between. CDR1 MNHEY and CDR2 SVGAGI come from the germline V gene.

V gene TRBV14 combines with J gene TRBJ2-7, with D unresolved. CDR1 and CDR2 from the germline V gene are SGHDN and FVKESK. This CDR3 has 12 amino acids. Between the trimmed V and J ends, which lost 6 bases and 0 bases, there was a span of 6 bases. The CDR3 bases are TGTGCCAGCAGTCGTAGCTCCTACGAGCAGTACTTC. Translated: CASSRSSYEQYF. Complete variable domain (other parts from reference TRBV14 and TRBJ2-7): EAGVTQFPSHSVIEKGQTVTLRCDPISGHDNLYWYRRVMGKEIKFLLHFVKESKQDESGMPNNRFLAERTGGTYSTLKVQPAELEDSGVYFCASSRSSYEQYFGPGTRLTVT.

V gene TRBV6-1 combines with J gene TRBJ1-1, with 9 bases aligning to TRBD1. This CDR3 has 15 amino acids. Germline lookup yields CDR1 MNHNS and CDR2 SASEGT. Trimming took 8 bases from V and 5 from J; bases not matched to a gene: 12. CDR3 nucleotides: TGTGCCAGCGACGATCCGGGACAGGGAGGTACTGAAGCTTTCTTT. Amino acid sequence: CASDDPGQGGTEAFF.

CDR3 nucleotide sequence: TGTGCCAGCAGCGAAAGGCGAGCAAGCACAGATACGCAGTATTTT. Protein product: CASSERRASTDTQYF. The chain links TRBV21-1 to TRBJ2-3. TRBV21-1 is noted as a pseudogene. The CDR3 runs to 15 residues.

DNA for the CDR3: TGTGCCAGCAGTGACTCTCTTGGGCTAGCGGGGGACACCGGGGAGCTGTTTTTT. Its translation: CASSDSLGLAGDTGELFF. V usage is TRBV6-4 and J usage is TRBJ2-2; 10 nucleotides agree with TRBD2. Trimming at V came to 0 bases and at J to 3 bases, leaving 7 bases not matched to a gene. The CDR3 sequence is 18 residues long. Germline CDR1 is MRHNA and CDR2 is SNTAGT.

V and J are TRBV2 and TRBJ1-5; D ambiguous. CDR1 is SNHLY and CDR2 is FYNNEI in the germline V gene. V lost 8 bases and J 6 bases, leaving 14 bases between the germline ends. The CDR3 sequence is 13 residues long. CDR3 nucleotide sequence: TGTGCCAGCCAGGTTTTAGAGAGTCAGCCCCAGCATTTT. It codes for CASQVLESQPQHF.

The chain joins TRBV7-2 to TRBJ2-7; tentatively, D is TRBD1 (5 bases). Trimming shortened V by 6 bases and J by 2 bases, and 14 bases separated the two germline ends. This CDR3 comprises 14 residues. Germline assignment: CDR1 SGHTA and CDR2 FQGNSA. CDR3 DNA: TGTGCCAGCAGTCGGCTAGGGGTCCCCTACGAGCAGTACTTC. Amino acid sequence: CASSRLGVPYEQYF.

The chain is built from TRBV19 and TRBJ1-1; D uncertain. Looked up from germline, CDR1 is LNHDA and CDR2 is SQIVND (reference sequence). Trimming removed 7 bases at V and 1 base at J, with 13 bases between. The CDR3 covers 14 residues. For the CDR3, the DNA is TGTGCCAGTACGCCGACTGTCCGGAACACTGAAGCTTTCTTT. Amino acids: CASTPTVRNTEAFF.

CDR3 bases: TGTGCCAGCAGTCAACAGAATAGCAATCAGCCCCAGCATTTT. This codes for CASSQQNSNQPQHF. The genes are TRBV6-6 and TRBJ1-5, with D uncertain. Germline V gives CDR1 MNHNY, CDR2 SVGAGI (reference sequence). V gave up 5 bases and J gave up 0 bases, with 8 bases separating them. The CDR3 loop spans 14 amino acids.

The V gene is TRBV6-5, the J gene TRBJ2-5; no clear D. The CDR3 runs 12 residues. V was pared by 4 bases and J by 3 bases, with 6 bases between. Germline V gives CDR1 MNHEY, CDR2 SVGAGI. Here the CDR3 reads CASSFSKETQYF. CDR3 DNA sequence: TGTGCCAGCAGTTTCTCCAAAGAGACCCAGTACTTC.

To note about this clone: This sample includes further DNA sequences coding for the same CDR3. This rearrangement joins TRBV5-4 to TRBJ2-7; 10 nucleotides line up with TRBD2. V lost 0 bases, J lost 3 bases, and 3 bases stayed unmatched. This CDR3 spans 15 amino acids. Germline assignment: CDR1 SGHNT and CDR2 YYREEE (reference sequence). The CDR3 region is CASSLGLAGLYEQYF. The CDR3 DNA reads TGTGCCAGCAGCTTGGGACTAGCGGGCCTCTACGAGCAGTACTTC.

The chain combines TRBV28 with TRBJ1-2, with D unclear. The CDR3 is 15 residues long. V was clipped by 6 bases and J by 8 bases, with 22 bases between them. Germline V gives CDR1 MDHEN, CDR2 SYDVKM. In nucleotides, the CDR3 is TGTGCCAGCAGCTCACCCCGGATAGACCGGAGGGGCTACACCTTC. Protein sequence: CASSSPRIDRRGYTF.

In the case of this clone: The same CDR3 can be traced to other DNA sequences in this sample. The chain's CDR3 is CASSPGLSSYEQYF. The DNA of the CDR3 is TGTGCCAGCTCACCGGGACTATCCTCCTACGAGCAGTACTTC. J is TRBJ2-7 and V is TRBV18; 7 bases fit TRBD2. Germline trimming cut 3 bases from V and 0 bases from J; bases unmatched to any gene: 2. CDR3 length: 14 amino acids. Germline values: CDR1 KGHSH, CDR2 LQKENI.